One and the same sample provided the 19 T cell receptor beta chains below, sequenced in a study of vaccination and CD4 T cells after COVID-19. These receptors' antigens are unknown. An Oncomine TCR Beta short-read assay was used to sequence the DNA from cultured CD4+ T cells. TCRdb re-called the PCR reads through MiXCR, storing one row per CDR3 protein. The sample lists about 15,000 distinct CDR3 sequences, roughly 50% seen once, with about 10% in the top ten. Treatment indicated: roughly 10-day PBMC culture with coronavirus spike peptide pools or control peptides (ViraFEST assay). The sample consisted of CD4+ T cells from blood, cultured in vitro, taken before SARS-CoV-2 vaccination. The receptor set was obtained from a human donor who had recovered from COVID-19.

The chain's CDR3 is CASSFSGHETQYF. The DNA for the CDR3 is TGCGCCAGCAGCTTTAGTGGGCACGAGACCCAGTACTTC. The V gene is TRBV5-1, the J gene TRBJ2-5; D uncertain. The CDR3 covers 13 residues. The V gene's germline CDR1 is SGHRS and CDR2 YFSETQ. V was cut by 2 bases and J by 5 bases, with 10 bases left in between.

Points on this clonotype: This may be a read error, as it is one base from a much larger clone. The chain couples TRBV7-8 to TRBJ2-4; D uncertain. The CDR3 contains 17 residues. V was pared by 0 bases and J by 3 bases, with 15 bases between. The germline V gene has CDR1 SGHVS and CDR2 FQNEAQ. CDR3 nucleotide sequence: TGTGCCAGCAGCTTAGCGTTGGGCCCCCTTAGCAAAAACATTCAGTACTTC. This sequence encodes CASSLALGPLSKNIQYF. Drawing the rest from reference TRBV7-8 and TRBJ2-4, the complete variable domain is GAGVSQSPRYKVAKRGQDVALRCDPISGHVSLFWYQQALGQGPEFLTYFQNEAQLDKSGLPSDRFFAERPEGSVSTLKIQRTQQEDSAVYLCASSLALGPLSKNIQYFGAGTRLSVL.

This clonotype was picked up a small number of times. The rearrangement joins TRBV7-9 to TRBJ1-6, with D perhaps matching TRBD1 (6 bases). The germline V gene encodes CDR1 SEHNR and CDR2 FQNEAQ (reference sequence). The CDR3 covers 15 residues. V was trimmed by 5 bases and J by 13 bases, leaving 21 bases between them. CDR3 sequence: CASSPATGGPLPLHF. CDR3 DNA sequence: TGTGCCAGCAGCCCCGCGACGGGGGGCCCATTGCCCCTCCACTTT. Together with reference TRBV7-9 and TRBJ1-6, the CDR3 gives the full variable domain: DTGVSQNPRHKITKRGQNVTFRCDPISEHNRLYWYRQTLGQGPEFLTYFQNEAQLEKSRLLSDRFSAERPKGSFSTLEIQRTEQGDSAMYLCASSPATGGPLPLHFGNGTRLTVT.

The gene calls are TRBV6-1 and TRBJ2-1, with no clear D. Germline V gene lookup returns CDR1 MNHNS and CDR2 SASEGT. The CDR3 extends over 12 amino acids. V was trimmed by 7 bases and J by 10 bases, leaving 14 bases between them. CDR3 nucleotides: TGTGCCAGCACCCTAACCGCAGGAGAGCAGTTCTTC. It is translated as CASTLTAGEQFF.

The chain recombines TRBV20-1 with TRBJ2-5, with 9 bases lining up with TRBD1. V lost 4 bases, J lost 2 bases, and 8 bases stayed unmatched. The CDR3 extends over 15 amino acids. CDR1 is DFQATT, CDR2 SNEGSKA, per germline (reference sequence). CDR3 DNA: TGCAGTGCTAAGGGGGACAGGGAACATCAAGAGACCCAGTACTTC. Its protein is CSAKGDREHQETQYF.

In DNA form, the CDR3 reads TGCAGCGCGGGACACCCCTCCCAAGAGACCCAGTACTTC. Amino acids: CSAGHPSQETQYF. V and J are TRBV29-1 and TRBJ2-5, with D tentatively TRBD1 (6 bases). Germline V gene data show CDR1 as SQVTM and CDR2 as ANQGSEA. V lost 7 bases to trimming and J lost 1 base, with 13 bases between them. The CDR3 length is 13 residues.

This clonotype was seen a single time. The CDR3 sequence is CSASKGLAGAISTDTQYF. The CDR3, as DNA: TGCAGTGCTAGTAAAGGGCTAGCGGGAGCGATTAGCACAGATACGCAGTATTTT. The chain joins TRBV20-1 to TRBJ2-3, with TRBD2 identical over 10 bases. The CDR3 length is 18 residues. Germline lookup yields CDR1 DFQATT and CDR2 SNEGSKA (reference sequence). With 3 bases clipped from V and 0 bases from J, the junction kept 12 bases outside the gene matches.

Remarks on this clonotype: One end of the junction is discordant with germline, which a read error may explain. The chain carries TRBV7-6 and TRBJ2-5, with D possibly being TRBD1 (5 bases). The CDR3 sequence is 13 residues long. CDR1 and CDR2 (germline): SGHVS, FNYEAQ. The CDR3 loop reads CVSSWTPQETQYF. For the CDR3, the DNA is TGTGTCAGCAGCTGGACACCTCAAGAGACCCAGTACTTC. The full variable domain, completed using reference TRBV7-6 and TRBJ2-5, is GAGVSQSPRYKVTKRGQDVALRCDPISGHVSLYWYRQALGQGPEFLTYFNYEAQQDKSGLPNDRFSAERPEGSISTLTIQRTEQRDSAMYRCVSSWTPQETQYFGPGTRLLVL.

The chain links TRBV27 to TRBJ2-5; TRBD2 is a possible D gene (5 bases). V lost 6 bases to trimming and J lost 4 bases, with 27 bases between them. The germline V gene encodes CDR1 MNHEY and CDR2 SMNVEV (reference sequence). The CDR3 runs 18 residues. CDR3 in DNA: TGTGCCAGCAGGCAACGCCCTAGACTACCCTCCGAACCAGAGACCCAGTACTTC. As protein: CASRQRPRLPSEPETQYF.

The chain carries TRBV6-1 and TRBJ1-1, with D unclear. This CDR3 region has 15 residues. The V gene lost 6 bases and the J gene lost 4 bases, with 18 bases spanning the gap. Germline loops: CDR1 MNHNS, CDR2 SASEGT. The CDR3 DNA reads TGTGCCAGCAGCCACTTAAGTGCTATGGGCACTGAAGCTTTCTTT. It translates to CASSHLSAMGTEAFF.

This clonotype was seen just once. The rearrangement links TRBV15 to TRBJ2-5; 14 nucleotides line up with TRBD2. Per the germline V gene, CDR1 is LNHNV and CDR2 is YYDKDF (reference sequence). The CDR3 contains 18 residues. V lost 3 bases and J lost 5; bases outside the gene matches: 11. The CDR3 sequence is CATSRTGLAGALQETQYF. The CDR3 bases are TGTGCCACCAGCAGGACGGGACTAGCGGGGGCCCTACAGGAGACCCAGTACTTC. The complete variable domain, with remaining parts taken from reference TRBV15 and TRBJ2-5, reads DAMVIQNPRYQVTQFGKPVTLSCSQTLNHNVMYWYQQKSSQAPKLLFHYYDKDFNNEADTPDNFQSRRPNTSFCFLDIRSPGLGDTAMYLCATSRTGLAGALQETQYFGPGTRLLVL.

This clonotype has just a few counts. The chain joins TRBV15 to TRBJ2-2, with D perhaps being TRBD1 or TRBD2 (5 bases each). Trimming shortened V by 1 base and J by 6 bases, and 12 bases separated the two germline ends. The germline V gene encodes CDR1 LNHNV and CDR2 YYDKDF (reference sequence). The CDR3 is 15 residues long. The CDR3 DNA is TGTGCCACCAGCAGAGGGGACCACACACCCGGGGAGCTGTTTTTT. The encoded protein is CATSRGDHTPGELFF.

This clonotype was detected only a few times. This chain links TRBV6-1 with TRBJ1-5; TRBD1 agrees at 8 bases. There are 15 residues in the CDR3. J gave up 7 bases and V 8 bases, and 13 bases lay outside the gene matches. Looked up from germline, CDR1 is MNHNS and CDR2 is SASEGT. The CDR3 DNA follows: TGTGCCAGCGGCCTCGGACAGGGCGGGTGGCAGCCCCAGCATTTT. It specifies CASGLGQGGWQPQHF.

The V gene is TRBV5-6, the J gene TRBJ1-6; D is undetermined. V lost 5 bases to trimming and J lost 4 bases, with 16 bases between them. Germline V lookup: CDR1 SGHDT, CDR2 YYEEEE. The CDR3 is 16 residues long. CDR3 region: CASSRYEGSYNSPLHF. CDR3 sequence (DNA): TGTGCCAGCAGTAGGTACGAGGGTTCGTATAATTCACCCCTCCACTTT.

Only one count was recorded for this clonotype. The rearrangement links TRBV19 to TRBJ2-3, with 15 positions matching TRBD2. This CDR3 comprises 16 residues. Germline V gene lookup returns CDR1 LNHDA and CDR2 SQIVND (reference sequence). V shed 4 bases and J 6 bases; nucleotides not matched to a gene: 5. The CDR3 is CASSRTSGGAGDTQYF. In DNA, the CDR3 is TGTGCCAGTAGTAGGACTAGCGGGGGGGCCGGGGATACGCAGTATTTT.

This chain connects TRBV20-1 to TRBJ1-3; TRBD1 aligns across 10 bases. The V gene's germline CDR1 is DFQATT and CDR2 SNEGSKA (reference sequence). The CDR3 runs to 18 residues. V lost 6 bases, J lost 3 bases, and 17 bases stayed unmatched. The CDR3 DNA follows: TGCAGTGCCTCCCCGGGACAGGGGACCGGTAGACTTGGAAACACCATATATTTT. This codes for CSASPGQGTGRLGNTIYF.

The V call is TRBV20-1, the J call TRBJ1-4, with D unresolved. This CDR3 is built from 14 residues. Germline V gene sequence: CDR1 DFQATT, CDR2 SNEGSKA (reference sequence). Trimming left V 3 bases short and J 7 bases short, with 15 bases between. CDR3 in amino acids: CSASSKGLGEKLFF. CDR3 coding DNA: TGCAGTGCTAGTTCCAAGGGTTTGGGTGAAAAACTGTTTTTT.

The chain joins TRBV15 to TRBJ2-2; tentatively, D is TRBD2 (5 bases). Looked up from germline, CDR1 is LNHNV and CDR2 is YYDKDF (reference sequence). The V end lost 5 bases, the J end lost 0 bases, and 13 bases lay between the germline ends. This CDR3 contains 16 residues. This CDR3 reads CATSVLGGPNTGELFF. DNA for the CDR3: TGTGCCACCAGCGTCCTAGGCGGGCCGAACACCGGGGAGCTGTTTTTT.

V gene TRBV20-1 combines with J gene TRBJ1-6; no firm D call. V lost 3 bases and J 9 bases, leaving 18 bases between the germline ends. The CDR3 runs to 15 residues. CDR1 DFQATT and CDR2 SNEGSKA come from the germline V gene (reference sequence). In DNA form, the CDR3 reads TGCAGTGCTAGGCCTCCGGGTGGGGAATTTTCACCCCTCCACTTT. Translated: CSARPPGGEFSPLHF.